These T cell receptor beta chains were read from a single sample in a study of blood T cells in healthy people across ages. TCRdb called the 5' RACE reads again in MiXCR, with one record for every CDR3 protein. The data hold about 1,800,000 distinct CDR3 sequences, with 25% to 30% observed a single time. Sequencing was done on a sample of blood. Receptor source: a woman in her twenties or thirties in good health. The CDR3 runs from the conserved cysteine through the conserved F or W. Fields, in order: V gene, J gene, clone size, D gene, CDR3 DNA, CDR3 protein. The D gene is left open where the match is weak. Size is omitted from some rows. Given values are once, few, many or a class for expanded clones.

v_call: TRBV20-1
j_call: TRBJ2-5
clone_size: .
d_call: .
cdr3_nt: TGCAGTGCTAGAGGTTACAGTGGAGAGACCCAGTACTTC
cdr3_aa: CSARGYSGETQYF

v_call: TRBV12-3/TRBV12-4
j_call: TRBJ2-3
clone_size: .
d_call: .
cdr3_nt: TGTGCCAGCAGTTTAGCTGGCCCGGTTAGCACAGATACGCAGTATTTT
cdr3_aa: CASSLAGPVSTDTQYF

v_call: TRBV29-1
j_call: TRBJ2-2
clone_size: .
d_call: .
cdr3_nt: TGCAGCGTCGCCGACAGTGGGGAGCTGTTTTTT
cdr3_aa: CSVADSGELFF

v_call: TRBV6-1
j_call: TRBJ1-2
clone_size: few
d_call: .
cdr3_nt: TGTGCCAGCAGTGAAGTGCGAAGGTATGGCTACACCTTC
cdr3_aa: CASSEVRRYGYTF

v_call: TRBV9
j_call: TRBJ2-7
clone_size: many
d_call: .
cdr3_nt: TGTGCCAGCAGCATCTCCGGGACACAAAGATACGAGCAGTACTTC
cdr3_aa: CASSISGTQRYEQYF

v_call: TRBV7-2
j_call: TRBJ2-1
clone_size: .
d_call: TRBD2
cdr3_nt: TGTGCCAGCAGCCCGGCTAGCGGGGACCTCCTCCAAAAGGCCCAGTTCTTC
cdr3_aa: CASSPASGDLLQKAQFF

v_call: TRBV20-1
j_call: TRBJ1-2
clone_size: few
d_call: TRBD1
cdr3_nt: TGCAGTGCCACATGGACAGGGTTATTTCGTGGCTACACCTTC
cdr3_aa: CSATWTGLFRGYTF

v_call: TRBV20-1
j_call: TRBJ2-5
clone_size: .
d_call: .
cdr3_nt: TGCAGTCCCCCCTATGGGGGGCTGGAGACCCAGTACTTC
cdr3_aa: CSPPYGGLETQYF

v_call: TRBV20-1
j_call: TRBJ2-5
clone_size: .
d_call: TRBD2
cdr3_nt: TGCAGTGCAGACCCCGGGACTAGCGGGGAGAAAGTGGAGACCCAGTACTTC
cdr3_aa: CSADPGTSGEKVETQYF

v_call: TRBV10-3
j_call: TRBJ2-1
clone_size: .
d_call: TRBD2
cdr3_nt: TGTGCCACCGGGACTAGCGGGTTCCCGAGCTCCTACAATGAGCAGTTCTTC
cdr3_aa: CATGTSGFPSSYNEQFF

v_call: TRBV20-1
j_call: TRBJ2-5
clone_size: .
d_call: .
cdr3_nt: TGCAGTGCTAGATCCGTAGGCGCTGTGGAGGGAGAGACCCAGTACTTC
cdr3_aa: CSARSVGAVEGETQYF

v_call: TRBV30
j_call: TRBJ1-2
clone_size: .
d_call: .
cdr3_nt: TGTGCCTGGAGTGTACCCGGTCCTAACTATGGCTACACCTTC
cdr3_aa: CAWSVPGPNYGYTF

v_call: TRBV6-4
j_call: TRBJ2-1
clone_size: few
d_call: .
cdr3_nt: TGTGCCAGCAGCCAGGGACACCTACGTTGGTTCTTC
cdr3_aa: CASSQGHLRWFF

v_call: TRBV7-7
j_call: TRBJ2-1
clone_size: many
d_call: TRBD2
cdr3_nt: TGTGCCAGCAGCCCTAGCGGGAGGGCCATTAATGAGCAGTTCTTC
cdr3_aa: CASSPSGRAINEQFF

v_call: TRBV5-1
j_call: TRBJ2-1
clone_size: many
d_call: TRBD2
cdr3_nt: TGCGCCAGCAGCTTGGTCTCTAGCGGGGGATCTGAGCAGTTCTTC
cdr3_aa: CASSLVSSGGSEQFF

v_call: TRBV7-6
j_call: TRBJ2-7
clone_size: many
d_call: .
cdr3_nt: TGTGCCAGCAGCCCCGTGGGGAACTACTACGAGCAGTACTTC
cdr3_aa: CASSPVGNYYEQYF

v_call: TRBV6-5
j_call: TRBJ2-5
clone_size: few
d_call: .
cdr3_nt: TGTGCCAGCAGTTATTCCCATCTTCAGGAGTGGGGGGAGCAGTACTTC
cdr3_aa: CASSYSHLQEWGEQYF

v_call: TRBV21-1
j_call: TRBJ2-7
clone_size: .
d_call: .
cdr3_nt: TGTGCCAGCAGCAAAGGAGGTTTTGACTTC
cdr3_aa: CASSKGGFDF

v_call: TRBV14
j_call: TRBJ1-2
clone_size: .
d_call: TRBD1
cdr3_nt: TGTGCCAGCAGCCAGGACTATACAGGGGCCACCTTCTATGGCTACACCTTC
cdr3_aa: CASSQDYTGATFYGYTF

v_call: TRBV5-5
j_call: TRBJ2-7
clone_size: many
d_call: .
cdr3_nt: TGTGCCAGCAGCCTCGCAGACACCTCTTCCTACGAGCAGTACTTC
cdr3_aa: CASSLADTSSYEQYF

v_call: TRBV7-2
j_call: TRBJ2-1
clone_size: .
d_call: .
cdr3_nt: TGTGCCAGCAGCTCGACTTATATGAATGAGCAGTTCTTC
cdr3_aa: CASSSTYMNEQFF

v_call: TRBV15
j_call: TRBJ2-3
clone_size: .
d_call: .
cdr3_nt: TGTGCCACCAGCAGAGATCTTGACTCTAGCACAGATACGCAGTATTTT
cdr3_aa: CATSRDLDSSTDTQYF

v_call: TRBV29-1
j_call: TRBJ1-1
clone_size: .
d_call: TRBD1
cdr3_nt: TGCAGCGTTGTCCGGGACAGGAGGATGAACACTGAAGCTTTCTTT
cdr3_aa: CSVVRDRRMNTEAFF

v_call: TRBV3-1
j_call: TRBJ2-7
clone_size: few
d_call: .
cdr3_nt: TGTGCCAGCAGCCAAATTGGGGGCTACGAGCAGTACTTC
cdr3_aa: CASSQIGGYEQYF

v_call: TRBV2
j_call: TRBJ2-2
clone_size: .
d_call: .
cdr3_nt: TGTGCCAGCAGTGGGGGTAACACGAACACCGGGGAGCTGTTTTTT
cdr3_aa: CASSGGNTNTGELFF

v_call: TRBV5-1
j_call: TRBJ1-1
clone_size: .
d_call: .
cdr3_nt: TGCGCCAGCAGCTTGACGGGTCCGGCTGAAGCTTTCTTT
cdr3_aa: CASSLTGPAEAFF

v_call: TRBV20-1
j_call: TRBJ2-7
clone_size: .
d_call: TRBD2
cdr3_nt: TGCAGTGCTAGAGATCCGTCTAGCGGGGACTCCTACGAGCAGTACTTC
cdr3_aa: CSARDPSSGDSYEQYF

v_call: TRBV6-1
j_call: TRBJ1-4
clone_size: once
d_call: .
cdr3_nt: TGTGCCAGCCGAAATCCAGGGGCAAGGAATGAAAAACTGTTTTTT
cdr3_aa: CASRNPGARNEKLFF

v_call: TRBV20-1
j_call: TRBJ2-1
clone_size: few
d_call: .
cdr3_nt: TGCAGTGCTAGAGTTTGGCAGCGCTCCTACAATGAGCAGTTCTTC
cdr3_aa: CSARVWQRSYNEQFF

v_call: TRBV7-6
j_call: TRBJ1-1
clone_size: many
d_call: .
cdr3_nt: TGTGCCAGCAGCTTAGCGCCAGGTACGGCTGAAGCTTTCTTT
cdr3_aa: CASSLAPGTAEAFF

v_call: TRBV9
j_call: TRBJ2-5
clone_size: .
d_call: .
cdr3_nt: TGTGCCAGCAGCGTTAGAGGCGGTTCCGGGGAGACCCAGTACTTC
cdr3_aa: CASSVRGGSGETQYF

v_call: TRBV5-1
j_call: TRBJ2-2
clone_size: few
d_call: .
cdr3_nt: TGCGCCAGCAGCTTGAGTGGCTCCACCGGGGAGCTGTTTTTT
cdr3_aa: CASSLSGSTGELFF

v_call: TRBV24-1
j_call: TRBJ2-1
clone_size: .
d_call: .
cdr3_nt: TGTGCCACCAGTGTTCCATCCGTGGAGGGGCAGTTCTTC
cdr3_aa: CATSVPSVEGQFF

v_call: TRBV6-2/TRBV6-3
j_call: TRBJ2-1
clone_size: .
d_call: TRBD2
cdr3_nt: TGTGCCAGCAGTGTACCGGGACTAGCGGGCAATGAGCAGTTCTTC
cdr3_aa: CASSVPGLAGNEQFF

v_call: TRBV6-6
j_call: TRBJ2-3
clone_size: .
d_call: TRBD1
cdr3_nt: TGTGCCAGCAGTTTTTCGGGACAGGGTCGCGATACGCAGTATTTT
cdr3_aa: CASSFSGQGRDTQYF

v_call: TRBV5-1
j_call: TRBJ1-1
clone_size: .
d_call: .
cdr3_nt: TGCGCCAGCAGCTTCCTGGGGCAGGGTAACACTGAAGCTTTCTTT
cdr3_aa: CASSFLGQGNTEAFF

v_call: TRBV28
j_call: TRBJ2-5
clone_size: .
d_call: .
cdr3_nt: TGTGCCAGCAGCTCCCCGATCAAGCGGTACTTC
cdr3_aa: CASSSPIKRYF

v_call: TRBV12-3/TRBV12-4
j_call: TRBJ2-4
clone_size: .
d_call: .
cdr3_nt: TGTGCCAGCAGTACCTCACAATTACAGGGATCTAAAAACATTCAGTACTTC
cdr3_aa: CASSTSQLQGSKNIQYF

v_call: TRBV3-1
j_call: TRBJ2-1
clone_size: .
d_call: .
cdr3_nt: TGTGCTAGCAGCACTATGCCGGGGTCCTACAATGAGCAGTTCTTC
cdr3_aa: CASSTMPGSYNEQFF

v_call: TRBV27
j_call: TRBJ1-1
clone_size: many
d_call: .
cdr3_nt: TGTGCCAGCAGTTTCAGGGATTACACTGAAGCTTTCTTT
cdr3_aa: CASSFRDYTEAFF

v_call: TRBV27
j_call: TRBJ2-7
clone_size: .
d_call: TRBD2
cdr3_nt: TGTGCCAGCAGTCTGGGACTTTACAGCGGGAGTGTCGACGAGCAGTACTTC
cdr3_aa: CASSLGLYSGSVDEQYF

v_call: TRBV7-3
j_call: TRBJ2-3
clone_size: .
d_call: .
cdr3_nt: TGTGCCAGCAGTTACCTGGCGGCAGATACGCAGTATTTT
cdr3_aa: CASSYLAADTQYF